These T cell receptor beta chains were read from a single sample in a study of blood T cells in healthy people across ages. TCRdb re-called the 5' RACE reads through MiXCR, storing one row per CDR3 protein. The sample contains around 990,000 distinct CDR3 sequences, about two fifths of which appear only once. Sequenced sample: blood. These receptors all come from a young man in good health. The CDR3 runs from the conserved cysteine through the conserved F or W. The order of the fields is V gene, CDR3 protein.

>TRBV7-2
CASSLSLRSGELFF
>TRBV6-6
CASSSLGGGNQPQHF
>TRBV20-1
CSARGGGQGIFSEQFF
>TRBV28
CASSFRRTGELFF
>TRBV7-2
CASSYANRAETQYF
>TRBV6-6
CASSYSVGDDIQYF
>TRBV20-1
CSATGLAGAYEQFF
>TRBV15
CATSNRDRGNTEAFF
>TRBV7-2
CASSSTGGSYGYTF
>TRBV3-1
CASSQDRAGLNTEAFF
>TRBV20-1
CSATRTEGTTNEKLFF
>TRBV25-1
CASSESDRPYGYTF
>TRBV20-1
CSASRGARTEAFF
>TRBV7-9
CASSPGVPLSDYEQYF
>TRBV6-2/TRBV6-3
CASSFNAGTTYEQYF
>TRBV20-1
CSAQRGENSPLHF
>TRBV20-1
CSANPVRASTDTQYF
>TRBV5-1
CASSWNGEGLGEKLFF
>TRBV7-9
CASSRDRSNEKLFF
>TRBV7-3
CASGPGTPNYGYTF
>TRBV18
CASSHRDRAPNGPYGYTF
>TRBV20-1
CSAPTGGGQPQHF
>TRBV7-2
CASSFEGGAYEQYF
>TRBV7-2
CASSLVGDTDTQYF
>TRBV20-1
CSASGTSSYNEQFF
>TRBV4-1
CASSQDLSGQRGYTF
>TRBV6-2/TRBV6-3
CASSYFFAGRTNTEAFF
>TRBV9
CASSVEGGSSYNEQFF
>TRBV7-2
CASSFRQETQYF
>TRBV4-1
CASSQASGQGIDTQYF
>TRBV20-1
CSAVRKDTQYF
>TRBV5-1
CASSLTPGLETQYF
>TRBV10-3
CVISREQGSSEKLFF
>TRBV7-3
CASSLTGTVVDTEAFF
>TRBV12-3/TRBV12-4
CASSLAWDGNTEAFF
>TRBV2
CASSEASETQYF
>TRBV27
CASSALALGADNEQFF